This TCR beta chain emerged from a study of blood T cell repertoires in COVID-19. Across the whole study: Acute-phase and convalescent COVID-19 samples originated in the United States, Italy and Spain. Sample material is recorded as cDNA or gDNA derived from T cells, B-cell-depleted T cells, or PBMCs.

Per the original methods: Estimated nucleated cell counts came from reference gene primer amplification. Only in-frame clones appear in the TCRdb table, and some are missing; sequencing was by immunoSEQ multiplex PCR. V, J and clone size reflect that table, while D and trimming were determined from the DNA. The profile shows 90,000 to 150,000 clones, about 79% of them singletons. The CDR3 runs 18 residues. The sequenced material came from peripheral blood. This TCR derives from a woman over 75 with acute or convalescent COVID-19. The chain combines TRBV21-1 with TRBJ2-1; the DNA was not compared with TRBD1, the D call given in the table. TRBV21-1 is deemed a pseudogene. CDR3 bases: TGTGCCAGCAGCCGGGACAGGGGCGCGCGCAGATCCTACAATGAGCAGTTCTTC. It yields the protein CASSRDRGARRSYNEQFF.